One sample yielded the 14 T cell receptor beta chains listed below, sequenced in a study of early T cells in non-severe SARS-CoV-2 infection. TCRdb reprocessed the 5' RACE reads via MiXCR and lists one record per CDR3 protein. This repertoire shows more than 85,000 distinct CDR3 sequences, around 16% found once; its top ten account for around 4.9%. Material: whole blood, obtained at baseline. These receptors were obtained from an adult who was a healthcare worker with PCR-confirmed SARS-CoV-2 infection or an uninfected control (not recorded which).

The chain recombines TRBV6-2 or TRBV6-3 with TRBJ2-1; 8 bases line up with TRBD2. The CDR3 consists of 16 residues. V lost 3 bases and J lost 3; bases outside the gene matches: 7. The germline CDR1 and CDR2 sequences are MNHEY and SVGEGT. CDR3 amino acids: CASSYTAGDVYNEQFF. CDR3 bases: TGTGCCAGCAGTTATACAGCGGGAGACGTCTACAATGAGCAGTTCTTC.

The chain couples TRBV20-1 to TRBJ1-5; D remains ambiguous. CDR1 DFQATT and CDR2 SNEGSKA come from the germline V gene (reference sequence). The CDR3 spans 12 residues. Trimming shortened V by 6 bases and J by 3 bases, and 9 bases separated the two germline ends. CDR3 region: CSARRTNQPQHF. CDR3 DNA sequence: TGCAGTGCGAGGCGGACCAATCAGCCCCAGCATTTT.

The CDR3 sequence is CASSGFGHTNTEAFF. In nucleotides, the CDR3 is TGTGCCAGCTCAGGTTTTGGACACACGAACACTGAAGCTTTCTTT. The V gene is TRBV18, the J gene TRBJ1-1, with D maybe TRBD1 (5 bases). CDR1 KGHSH and CDR2 LQKENI come from the germline V gene. CDR3 length: 15 amino acids. Between the trimmed V and J ends, which lost 5 bases and 1 base, there was a span of 14 bases.

This clonotype was seen a few times. The chain is built from TRBV7-2 and TRBJ2-1; no reliable D call. Germline V gene sequence: CDR1 SGHTA, CDR2 FQGNSA. Trimming took 1 base from V and 9 from J, leaving 13 bases between them. The CDR3 has 14 residues. The CDR3 here is CASSLEPSQGEQFF. For the CDR3, the DNA is TGTGCCAGCAGCTTAGAACCCAGCCAAGGTGAGCAGTTCTTC.

The V and J genes are TRBV4-1 and TRBJ2-7; 14 nucleotides align to TRBD2. The germline V gene encodes CDR1 MGHRA and CDR2 YSYEKL. The CDR3 totals 14 residues. The V gene end was trimmed by 8 bases and the J gene end by 6 bases; junction bases not matched to a gene: 6. CDR3 loop: CASCPGLAGVEQYF. The CDR3 DNA is TGCGCCAGCTGCCCGGGACTAGCGGGAGTCGAGCAGTACTTC.

The gene calls are TRBV11-2 and TRBJ2-1, with TRBD2 matching 9 bases. Unmatched junction bases numbered 5, after V lost 3 bases and J lost 2 bases. CDR1 is SGHAT, CDR2 FQNNGV, per germline. This CDR3 region has 16 residues. The CDR3 reads CASSLKGTSPYNEQFF. CDR3 bases: TGTGCCAGCAGCTTGAAGGGGACTAGCCCCTACAATGAGCAGTTCTTC.

The chain has TRBV7-2 and TRBJ2-7, with 7 bases that match TRBD2. Germline-derived CDR1 and CDR2 are SGHTA and FQGNSA. The CDR3 consists of 15 residues. Trimming removed 2 bases from V and 5 bases from J; junction bases left unmatched: 9. CDR3 DNA: TGTGCCAGCAGCTTATTAACGGGAGGTTTGGACGAGCAGTACTTC. Its protein is CASSLLTGGLDEQYF.

The genes are TRBV3-1 and TRBJ1-5, with D unclear. Looked up from germline, CDR1 is LGHDT and CDR2 is YNNKEL (reference sequence). This CDR3 contains 16 residues. V lost 9 bases, J lost 9 bases, and 27 bases lay in between. This CDR3 is CARLPFMSSGCPPQHF. CDR3 sequence (DNA): TGTGCCAGACTGCCGTTCATGTCCTCTGGGTGTCCGCCCCAGCATTTT.

This clonotype was counted only a few times. As DNA, the CDR3 is TGTGCCAGCAGTCCCTTACAGGGGGGTCAGCCCCAGCATTTT. Its translation is CASSPLQGGQPQHF. The chain is built from TRBV27 and TRBJ1-5, with 8 bases lining up with TRBD1. The V and J ends lost 5 bases and 6 bases, in that order; junction bases with no gene match: 6. The CDR3 totals 14 residues. Germline V lookup: CDR1 MNHEY, CDR2 SMNVEV (reference sequence).

There are a few counts of this clonotype. The chain recombines TRBV13 with TRBJ2-3; D is perhaps TRBD1 (5 bases). The CDR3 sequence is 13 residues long. Germline assignment: CDR1 PRHDT and CDR2 FYEKMQ (reference sequence). V shed 5 bases and J shed 5 bases, with 11 bases lying between them. The CDR3 region is CASSLRGQDTQYF. As DNA, the CDR3 is TGTGCCAGCAGCCTTAGGGGCCAAGATACGCAGTATTTT. Together with reference TRBV13 and TRBJ2-3, the CDR3 gives the full variable domain: AAGVIQSPRHLIKEKRETATLKCYPIPRHDTVYWYQQGPGQDPQFLISFYEKMQSDKGSIPDRFSAQQFSDYHSELNMSSLELGDSALYFCASSLRGQDTQYFGPGTRLTVL.

Only a few counts were recorded for this clonotype. This chain links TRBV4-1 with TRBJ2-2; the D is unclear. CDR1 and CDR2 (germline): MGHRA, YSYEKL. Trimming shortened V by 2 bases and J by 8 bases, and 12 bases separated the two germline ends. There are 14 residues in the CDR3. The CDR3 is CASSQPLQAGELFF. The CDR3 nucleotides are TGCGCCAGCAGCCAACCCCTCCAAGCAGGGGAGCTGTTTTTT.

The chain has TRBV4-3 and TRBJ1-5, with D maybe TRBD1 (5 bases). The CDR3 is 13 amino acids. Germline CDR1 reads LGHNA; CDR2 reads YSLEER. V lost 6 bases, J lost 3 bases, and 9 bases lay in between. CDR3 sequence reads: CASSYRFNQPQHF. In nucleotides, the CDR3 is TGCGCCAGCAGTTACAGGTTCAATCAGCCCCAGCATTTT.

This clonotype was found a few times. The chain has TRBV5-1 and TRBJ2-1, with TRBD2 identical over 9 bases. Trimming cost V 3 bases and J 2 bases; bases outside gene matches: 6. The CDR3 is 16 residues long. CDR1 and CDR2 (germline): SGHRS, YFSETQ. CDR3 region: CASSSGAGGAYNEQFF. The CDR3 bases are TGCGCCAGCAGCTCCGGAGCGGGAGGAGCCTACAATGAGCAGTTCTTC.

V gene TRBV11-2 combines with J gene TRBJ1-6; 11 nucleotides align to TRBD1. The J segment lost 5 bases and the V segment lost 4 bases, leaving 7 bases of the junction unmatched. Germline CDR1 is SGHAT and CDR2 is FQNNGV. The length of the CDR3 is 17 residues. CDR3 in amino acids: CASSYPPGQGDNSPLHF. The CDR3 nucleotides are TGTGCCAGCAGCTATCCACCGGGACAGGGGGATAATTCACCCCTCCACTTT. Together with reference TRBV11-2 and TRBJ1-6, the CDR3 gives the full variable domain: EAGVAQSPRYKIIEKRQSVAFWCNPISGHATLYWYQQILGQGPKLLIQFQNNGVVDDSQLPKDRFSAERLKGVDSTLKIQPAKLEDSAVYLCASSYPPGQGDNSPLHFGNGTRLTVT.